The 30 T cell receptor beta chains listed next were all sequenced from one sample in a study of breast tumors, draining lymph nodes, adjacent tissues. TCRdb reprocessed the multiplex PCR reads via MiXCR and lists one record per CDR3 protein. In the table there are about 180,000 distinct CDR3 sequences, around a third of which are singletons. Samples came from axillary lymph nodes draining the breast cancer. The specimen sequenced was axillary lymph node tissue. The receptors here all came from a female donor with breast cancer. Some clones in this sample may be carry-over from other donors' samples.

This clonotype has at least ten counts. This rearrangement joins TRBV19 to TRBJ1-2; D is perhaps TRBD1 (5 bases). Germline loops: CDR1 LNHDA, CDR2 SQIVND (reference sequence). V was clipped by 6 bases and J by 3 bases, with 17 bases between them. This CDR3 is built from 15 residues. The CDR3 coding sequence is TGTGCCAGTAGGGAAGGGGCAGACACCTACTATGGCTACACCTTC. It translates to CASREGADTYYGYTF. Full variable domain (missing parts from reference TRBV19 and TRBJ1-2): DGGITQSPKYLFRKEGQNVTLSCEQNLNHDAMYWYRQDPGQGLRLIYYSQIVNDFQKGDIAEGYSVSREKKESFPLTVTSAQKNPTAFYLCASREGADTYYGYTFGSGTRLTVV.

There are many counts of this clonotype. This chain uses TRBV5-1 with TRBJ2-2; D is possibly TRBD1 (5 bases). The V gene lost 4 bases and the J gene lost 2 bases, with 9 bases spanning the gap. The CDR3 covers 14 residues. Germline loops: CDR1 SGHRS, CDR2 YFSETQ. The CDR3 spells CASSTGQNTGELFF. CDR3 DNA: TGCGCCAGCAGCACAGGACAAAACACCGGGGAGCTGTTTTTT.

Ten or more counts support this clonotype. One junction end does not reproduce the germline sequence, and a read error may be involved. The genes are TRBV7-7 and TRBJ2-2, with TRBD1 identical over 11 bases. This CDR3 region has 15 residues. CDR1 and CDR2 from the germline V gene are SSHAT and FNYEAQ (reference sequence). The CDR3 DNA sequence: TGTGCTAGCAGCTCGCGGACAGGGGGCAGGGGGGAGCTGTTTTTT. The encoded protein is CASSSRTGGRGELFF.

This clonotype occurred a few times. The V and J genes are TRBV28 and TRBJ2-3, with D unresolved. V lost 6 bases, J lost 4 bases, and 8 bases lay in between. The germline CDR1 and CDR2 sequences are MDHEN and SYDVKM. The CDR3 is 12 residues long. CDR3 bases: TGTGCCAGCAGAAATACCGCAGATACGCAGTATTTT. Translating it yields CASRNTADTQYF.

About this clonotype: The conserved phenylalanine or tryptophan normally closing the CDR3 is absent here, so this likely arose from a read error. The V and J genes are TRBV20-1 and TRBJ1-5; possible D gene TRBD1, 6 bases. Germline CDR1 and CDR2: DFQATT and SNEGSKA (reference sequence). Trimming pared 4 bases from V and 1 base from J, leaving 14 bases between. The CDR3 totals 15 residues. CDR3 sequence reads: CSAKFQGQSNQPQHG. CDR3 DNA: TGCAGTGCTAAGTTTCAGGGGCAAAGCAATCAGCCCCAGCATGGT.

This clonotype came up many times. The chain is built from TRBV12-3 or TRBV12-4 and TRBJ1-3; D might be TRBD1 (5 bases). V lost 3 bases, J lost 4 bases, and 10 bases lay in between. CDR3 length: 14 amino acids. The CDR3: CASSFGGGGNTIYF. The CDR3 DNA reads TGTGCCAGCAGTTTTGGGGGTGGAGGAAACACCATATATTTT.

This sequence joins TRBV15 and TRBJ2-3; 9 positions agree with TRBD2. This CDR3 is 17 amino acids long. Trimming cost V 0 bases and J 2 bases; bases outside gene matches: 6. Germline assignment: CDR1 LNHNV and CDR2 YYDKDF (reference sequence). For the CDR3, the DNA is TGTGCCACCAGCAGAGATGGGGCGGGAGGGAACACAGATACGCAGTATTTT. Encoded protein: CATSRDGAGGNTDTQYF.

This clonotype was counted at least ten times. The V call is TRBV7-9, the J call TRBJ2-2, with a possible D match to TRBD2 (7 bases). The CDR3 has 15 residues. The V end was cut by 5 bases, the J end by 5 bases, with 15 bases between. Germline V lookup: CDR1 SEHNR, CDR2 FQNEAQ (reference sequence). The CDR3 sequence: CASSPGGRKTGELFF. Written as DNA, the CDR3 is TGTGCCAGCAGCCCCGGGGGGCGCAAAACCGGGGAGCTGTTTTTT.

This clonotype has ten or more counts. The rearrangement links TRBV19 to TRBJ2-3, with 9 positions matching TRBD1. V was clipped by 4 bases and J by 0 bases; unmatched bases: 2. Germline assignment: CDR1 LNHDA and CDR2 SQIVND (reference sequence). This CDR3 region has 15 residues. The CDR3 region is CASSTGTGSTDTQYF. CDR3 bases: TGTGCCAGTAGTACCGGGACAGGGAGCACAGATACGCAGTATTTT. The whole variable domain, remainder taken from reference TRBV19 and TRBJ2-3, is DGGITQSPKYLFRKEGQNVTLSCEQNLNHDAMYWYRQDPGQGLRLIYYSQIVNDFQKGDIAEGYSVSREKKESFPLTVTSAQKNPTAFYLCASSTGTGSTDTQYFGPGTRLTVL.

This clonotype was observed many times. This chain links TRBV2 with TRBJ2-5; unclear D gene. CDR3 size: 14 residues. The V end lost 6 bases, the J end lost 0 bases, and 11 bases lay between the germline ends. CDR1 and CDR2 (germline): SNHLY, FYNNEI. In nucleotides, the CDR3 is TGTGCCAGCAGAGGCCGACAAAACCAAGAGACCCAGTACTTC. This sequence encodes CASRGRQNQETQYF. Full variable domain (remainder filled in from reference TRBV2 and TRBJ2-5): EPEVTQTPSHQVTQMGQEVILRCVPISNHLYFYWYRQILGQKVEFLVSFYNNEISEKSEIFDDQFSVERPDGSNFTLKIRSTKLEDSAMYFCASRGRQNQETQYFGPGTRLLVL.

The gene calls are TRBV10-3 and TRBJ2-3; D unclear. There are 12 residues in the CDR3. V dropped 6 bases and J dropped 0 bases, with 4 bases sitting between them. Germline CDR1 and CDR2: ENHRY and SYGVKD. Written as DNA, the CDR3 is TGTGCCATCAGGAAAAGCACAGATACGCAGTATTTT. The encoded protein is CAIRKSTDTQYF.

This clonotype was counted a single time. A much larger clone differs by one base, so this may be a read error. The conserved final phenylalanine or tryptophan is absent from the CDR3, which likely points to a read error. The chain employs TRBV7-9 and TRBJ2-3; TRBD1 matches at 9 bases. CDR3 size: 15 residues. The germline V gene encodes CDR1 SEHNR and CDR2 FQNEAQ (reference sequence). The J segment lost 1 base and the V segment lost 5 bases, leaving 4 bases of the junction unmatched. In nucleotides, the CDR3 is TGTGCCAGCAGCCCACAGGGGGCGGGCACAGATACGCAGTATTTG. Amino acid sequence: CASSPQGAGTDTQYL.

This clonotype was counted once. The chain recombines TRBV10-3 with TRBJ1-5; unclear D gene. The CDR3 has 15 residues. Germline values: CDR1 ENHRY, CDR2 SYGVKD. V lost 10 bases and J 0 bases, leaving 16 bases between the germline ends. DNA of the CDR3: TGTGCCAGCAAGATCTCAGGAAATAGCAATCAGCCCCAGCATTTT. Protein product: CASKISGNSNQPQHF.

On this clonotype: A much bigger clone sits one base away, suggesting this may be a read error. This chain joins TRBV5-5 and TRBJ2-7; D assignment may be TRBD1 or TRBD2 (5 bases each). The germline V gene encodes CDR1 SGHKS and CDR2 YYEKEE (reference sequence). The CDR3 extends over 15 amino acids. V was trimmed by 6 bases and J by 3 bases, leaving 19 bases between them. This CDR3 reads CASTVGVEICYEQYF. In DNA form, the CDR3 reads TGTGCCAGCACCGTGGGGGTGGAGATTTGCTACGAGCAGTACTTC.

The sample holds a few counts of this clonotype. J is TRBJ1-2 and V is TRBV12-3 or TRBV12-4, with 8 bases aligning to TRBD1. There are 13 residues in the CDR3. Germline trimming cut 5 bases from V and 8 bases from J; bases unmatched to any gene: 7. The CDR3 sequence: CASSHQGARGYTF. For the CDR3, the DNA is TGTGCCAGCAGTCACCAGGGGGCGAGGGGCTACACCTTC.

The chain links TRBV24-1 to TRBJ1-2, with TRBD1 as a possible D gene (6 bases). The CDR3 runs 17 residues. The V gene lost 4 bases and the J gene lost 13 bases, with 30 bases spanning the gap. Germline CDR1 and CDR2: KGHDR and SFDVKD. This CDR3 is CATSDPGQTPRGGLGTF. The CDR3 nucleotides read TGTGCCACCAGTGACCCTGGACAGACTCCAAGGGGCGGTCTCGGCACCTTC.

The rearrangement links TRBV11-3 to TRBJ2-3, with a possible D match to TRBD2 (6 bases). Germline V gene lookup returns CDR1 SGHNT and CDR2 YENEEA. Trimming stripped 1 base from V and 10 bases from J, with 12 bases between. The CDR3 sequence is 13 residues long. CDR3 DNA: TGTGCCAGCAGCTTAGGGGTGAGGGAGGCGCAGTATTTT. This translates into CASSLGVREAQYF. The whole variable domain, filled in from reference TRBV11-3 and TRBJ2-3, reads EAGVVQSPRYKIIEKKQPVAFWCNPISGHNTLYWYLQNLGQGPELLIRYENEEAVDDSQLPKDRFSAERLKGVDSTLKIQPAELGDSAVYLCASSLGVREAQYFGPGTRLTVL.

A word on this clonotype: A much larger clone differs by one base, so this may be a read error. This chain connects TRBV20-1 to TRBJ1-3, with D uncertain. The CDR3 contains 13 residues. Germline V gene data show CDR1 as DFQATT and CDR2 as SNEGSKA (reference sequence). The DNA for the CDR3 is TGCAGTGCCCCGGCCTTCTCTGGAAACGCCATATATTTT. Its protein product is CSAPAFSGNAIYF.

Ten or more counts support this clonotype. This chain links TRBV7-2 with TRBJ2-3; 9 bases line up with TRBD2. CDR3 length equals 16 residues. The germline CDR1 and CDR2 sequences are SGHTA and FQGNSA. The junction had 10 bases not matched to a gene; V was cut back by 5 bases and J by 4 bases. The CDR3 coding sequence is TGTGCCAGCAGCCAGGGGACTAGCTATTTTCCAGATACGCAGTATTTT. Its translation is CASSQGTSYFPDTQYF.

This clonotype was observed at least ten times. The chain recombines TRBV19 with TRBJ2-5, with 15 positions matching TRBD2. The CDR3 has 18 amino acids. Per the germline V gene, CDR1 is LNHDA and CDR2 is SQIVND (reference sequence). After removal of 3 bases from V and 2 bases from J, the junction contained 7 bases not matched to a gene. Here the CDR3 DNA reads TGTGCCAGTAGTATGGGACTAGCGGGGGGACCCTATCAAGAGACCCAGTACTTC. Translation: CASSMGLAGGPYQETQYF. Based on the CDR3 plus reference TRBV19 and TRBJ2-5, the full variable domain is DGGITQSPKYLFRKEGQNVTLSCEQNLNHDAMYWYRQDPGQGLRLIYYSQIVNDFQKGDIAEGYSVSREKKESFPLTVTSAQKNPTAFYLCASSMGLAGGPYQETQYFGPGTRLLVL.

A remark on this clonotype: An end of the junction does not agree with germline; a read error may underlie this. The chain uses TRBV29-1 and TRBJ2-7; D possibly matches TRBD1 or TRBD2 (5 bases each). The CDR3 totals 11 residues. From germline, CDR1 is SQVTM and CDR2 ANQGSEA. The CDR3 loop is CSVFAGYERHF. The CDR3 coding sequence is TGCAGCGTTTTTGCAGGGTACGAGCGGCACTTC.

V gene TRBV12-3 or TRBV12-4 combines with J gene TRBJ2-3, with D unresolved. V was trimmed by 6 bases and J by 2 bases, leaving 6 bases between them. The CDR3 has 12 amino acids. CDR3: CASSKSTDTQYF. The CDR3 coding sequence is TGTGCCAGCAGCAAATCCACAGATACGCAGTATTTT.

This clonotype was found a few times. A much more abundant neighbour one base away suggests this may be a read error. This chain joins TRBV7-9 and TRBJ1-2; TRBD1 matches at 7 bases. The germline gives CDR1 SEHNR, CDR2 FQNEAQ (reference sequence). This CDR3 contains 15 residues. The V gene end was trimmed by 3 bases and the J gene end by 4 bases; junction bases not matched to a gene: 8. The CDR3 region is CASSFRTGRGYGYTF. CDR3 bases: TGTGCCAGCAGCTTCCGGACAGGCCGAGGCTATGGCTACACCTTC.

In its sample, this clonotype was seen many times. V is TRBV10-1 and J is TRBJ2-5; D is uncertain. This CDR3 contains 11 residues. From germline, CDR1 is WNHNN and CDR2 SYGVQD (reference sequence). V was pared by 7 bases and J by 5 bases, with 8 bases between. The CDR3, as DNA: TGCGCCAGCACCGAGACGGAGACCCAGTACTTC. Protein sequence: CASTETETQYF.

This clonotype was seen a handful of times. The V gene is TRBV7-3, the J gene TRBJ1-6; 9 bases align to TRBD1. J lost 8 bases, V lost 2 bases, and 4 bases had no gene match. Germline V gene sequence: CDR1 SGHTA, CDR2 FQGTGA. The length of the CDR3 is 15 residues. The CDR3 region has the DNA TGTGCCAGCAGCTTAGGGACAGGGTTATATTCACCCCTCCACTTT. It encodes CASSLGTGLYSPLHF.

V is TRBV20-1 and J is TRBJ2-5; 9 positions agree with TRBD2. V was pared by 0 bases and J by 3 bases, with 11 bases of the junction left unmatched. The CDR3 loop spans 17 amino acids. Germline assignment: CDR1 DFQATT and CDR2 SNEGSKA (reference sequence). CDR3 sequence (DNA): TGCAGTGCTAGAGATAGGGTAGCGGGGGTCATAAAAGAGACCCAGTACTTC. Residues: CSARDRVAGVIKETQYF.

The gene calls are TRBV4-2 and TRBJ2-1, with TRBD2 matching 16 bases. In germline, CDR1 is LGHNA, CDR2 YNFKEQ. The CDR3 length is 18 residues. The V and J ends lost 6 bases and 1 base, in that order; junction bases with no gene match: 6. This CDR3 is CASRGTSGGAESYNEQFF. In nucleotides, the CDR3 is TGTGCCAGCAGGGGGACTAGCGGGGGGGCCGAGTCCTACAATGAGCAGTTCTTC.

This clonotype was seen a few times. The V call is TRBV3-1, the J call TRBJ2-2; 7 positions agree with TRBD1. The V and J ends lost 4 bases and 6 bases, in that order; junction bases with no gene match: 2. This CDR3 region has 13 residues. Per germline, CDR1 LGHDT and CDR2 YNNKEL (reference sequence). In DNA form, the CDR3 reads TGTGCCAGCAGCCGACAGGGCGCCGGGGAGCTGTTTTTT. Translating it yields CASSRQGAGELFF.

V is TRBV9 and J is TRBJ2-5; D could derive from TRBD1 or TRBD2 (5 bases each). The CDR3 contains 14 residues. The ends were cut back, 3 bases at V and 3 bases at J, with 12 bases in the middle. Germline values: CDR1 SGDLS, CDR2 YYNGEE. CDR3 nucleotides: TGTGCCAGCAGCGGAGGCGAGGGGAAAGAGACCCAGTACTTC. It specifies CASSGGEGKETQYF.

At least ten counts were recorded for this clonotype. The chain carries TRBV5-1 and TRBJ2-3; 8 bases line up with TRBD1. V lost 0 bases, J lost 5 bases, and 5 bases stayed unmatched. Germline V gives CDR1 SGHRS, CDR2 YFSETQ. The CDR3 spans 15 residues. The CDR3 coding sequence is TGCGCCAGCAGCTTGGACAGGGGGATGGTAGATACGCAGTATTTT. This codes for CASSLDRGMVDTQYF.